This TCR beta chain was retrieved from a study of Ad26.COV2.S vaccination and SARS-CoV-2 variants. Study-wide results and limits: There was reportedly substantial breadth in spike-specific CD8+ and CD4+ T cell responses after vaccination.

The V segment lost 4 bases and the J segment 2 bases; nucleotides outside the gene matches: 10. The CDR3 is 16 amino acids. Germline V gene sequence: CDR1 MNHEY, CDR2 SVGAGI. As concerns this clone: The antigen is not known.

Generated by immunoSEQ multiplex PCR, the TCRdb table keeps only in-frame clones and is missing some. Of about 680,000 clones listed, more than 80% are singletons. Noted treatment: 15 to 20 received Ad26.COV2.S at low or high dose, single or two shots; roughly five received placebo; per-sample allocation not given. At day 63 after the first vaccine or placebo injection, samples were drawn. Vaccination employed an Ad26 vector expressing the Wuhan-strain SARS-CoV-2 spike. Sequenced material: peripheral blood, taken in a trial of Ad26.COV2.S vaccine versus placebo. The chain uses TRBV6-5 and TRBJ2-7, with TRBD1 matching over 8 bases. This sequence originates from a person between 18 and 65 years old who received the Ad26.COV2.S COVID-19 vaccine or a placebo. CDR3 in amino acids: CASSSEGGQVTYEQYF. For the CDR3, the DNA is TGTGCCAGCAGTTCCGAAGGGGGACAGGTTACCTACGAGCAGTACTTC.